The T cell receptor beta chain under discussion was sequenced for a study of T cells after yellow fever vaccination. The CDR3 extends over 11 amino acids. In germline, CDR1 is ENHRY, CDR2 SYGVKD. V shed 3 bases and J shed 8 bases, with 5 bases lying between them. This clonotype was detected many times. TCRdb re-called the 5' RACE reads with MiXCR, one entry per CDR3 protein. The top ten hold more than 40% of the sample, which has some 99,000 distinct CDR3 sequences, under 7% seen once. The chain has TRBV10-3 and TRBJ2-1; D not resolved. The material was CD8+ T cells sorted from PBMCs, obtained 10 days after the yellow fever booster vaccination. The sequence derives from a young man who received the YFV17D yellow fever vaccine. The CDR3 is CAISDIDEQFF. In DNA, the CDR3 is TGTGCCATCAGTGATATAGATGAGCAGTTCTTC.